This paragraph covers one TCR beta chain sequence. Antigen: not known. This sample stems from a study of shared clonotypes between healthy human individuals. For the study at large: Per donor, CD8 memory used one plate, CD8 naive used two, CD4 memory used three and CD4 naive used three.

General study results and limits: Shared clonotypes: about 5.3% naive CD4, around 3.4% naive CD8, around 2.4% memory CD4, under 0.45% memory CD8. Deeper or shallower sequencing was expected to change how clonotypes are shared among donors.

The repertoire was sequenced with immunoSEQ multiplex PCR; TCRdb's copy has only in-frame clones and lacks some. The data hold nearly 1 million clones, with approximately 76% observed a single time. Trimming cost V 8 bases and J 3 bases, with 13 bases left between them. The CDR3 is 13 residues long. CDR1 is MNHNS, CDR2 SASEGT, per germline. The rearrangement links TRBV6-1 to TRBJ1-1; the D gene is possibly TRBD1 (5 bases). The sequenced sample was memory CD4+ T cells sorted from blood. Indicated subset: CD45RA-negative fraction. This clonotype originated in a man aged 18-30 years in good health. In DNA form, the CDR3 reads TGTGCCAGCGGGGCACCCCGGGACACTGAAGCTTTCTTT. Protein product: CASGAPRDTEAFF.